This T cell receptor (beta chain) was documented in a study of blood T cell repertoires in COVID-19. Only in-frame clones appear in the TCRdb table, and some are missing; sequencing was by immunoSEQ multiplex PCR. This repertoire shows some 350,000 clones, about 89% found once; its top ten account for about 6.3%. Germline V gene data show CDR1 as LGHDT and CDR2 as YNNKEL (reference sequence). This CDR3 is built from 14 residues. J lost 4 bases, V lost 6 bases, and 4 bases had no gene match. The sequenced sample consisted of peripheral blood. The rearrangement links TRBV3-1 (or the pseudogene TRBV3-2) to TRBJ2-7; 12 positions match TRBD2. The origin of this receptor is a woman in her 50s with COVID-19, enrolled during active disease. This CDR3 reads CASRGTSGFYEQYF. The CDR3 DNA is TGTGCCAGCAGAGGGACTAGCGGGTTTTACGAGCAGTACTTC.